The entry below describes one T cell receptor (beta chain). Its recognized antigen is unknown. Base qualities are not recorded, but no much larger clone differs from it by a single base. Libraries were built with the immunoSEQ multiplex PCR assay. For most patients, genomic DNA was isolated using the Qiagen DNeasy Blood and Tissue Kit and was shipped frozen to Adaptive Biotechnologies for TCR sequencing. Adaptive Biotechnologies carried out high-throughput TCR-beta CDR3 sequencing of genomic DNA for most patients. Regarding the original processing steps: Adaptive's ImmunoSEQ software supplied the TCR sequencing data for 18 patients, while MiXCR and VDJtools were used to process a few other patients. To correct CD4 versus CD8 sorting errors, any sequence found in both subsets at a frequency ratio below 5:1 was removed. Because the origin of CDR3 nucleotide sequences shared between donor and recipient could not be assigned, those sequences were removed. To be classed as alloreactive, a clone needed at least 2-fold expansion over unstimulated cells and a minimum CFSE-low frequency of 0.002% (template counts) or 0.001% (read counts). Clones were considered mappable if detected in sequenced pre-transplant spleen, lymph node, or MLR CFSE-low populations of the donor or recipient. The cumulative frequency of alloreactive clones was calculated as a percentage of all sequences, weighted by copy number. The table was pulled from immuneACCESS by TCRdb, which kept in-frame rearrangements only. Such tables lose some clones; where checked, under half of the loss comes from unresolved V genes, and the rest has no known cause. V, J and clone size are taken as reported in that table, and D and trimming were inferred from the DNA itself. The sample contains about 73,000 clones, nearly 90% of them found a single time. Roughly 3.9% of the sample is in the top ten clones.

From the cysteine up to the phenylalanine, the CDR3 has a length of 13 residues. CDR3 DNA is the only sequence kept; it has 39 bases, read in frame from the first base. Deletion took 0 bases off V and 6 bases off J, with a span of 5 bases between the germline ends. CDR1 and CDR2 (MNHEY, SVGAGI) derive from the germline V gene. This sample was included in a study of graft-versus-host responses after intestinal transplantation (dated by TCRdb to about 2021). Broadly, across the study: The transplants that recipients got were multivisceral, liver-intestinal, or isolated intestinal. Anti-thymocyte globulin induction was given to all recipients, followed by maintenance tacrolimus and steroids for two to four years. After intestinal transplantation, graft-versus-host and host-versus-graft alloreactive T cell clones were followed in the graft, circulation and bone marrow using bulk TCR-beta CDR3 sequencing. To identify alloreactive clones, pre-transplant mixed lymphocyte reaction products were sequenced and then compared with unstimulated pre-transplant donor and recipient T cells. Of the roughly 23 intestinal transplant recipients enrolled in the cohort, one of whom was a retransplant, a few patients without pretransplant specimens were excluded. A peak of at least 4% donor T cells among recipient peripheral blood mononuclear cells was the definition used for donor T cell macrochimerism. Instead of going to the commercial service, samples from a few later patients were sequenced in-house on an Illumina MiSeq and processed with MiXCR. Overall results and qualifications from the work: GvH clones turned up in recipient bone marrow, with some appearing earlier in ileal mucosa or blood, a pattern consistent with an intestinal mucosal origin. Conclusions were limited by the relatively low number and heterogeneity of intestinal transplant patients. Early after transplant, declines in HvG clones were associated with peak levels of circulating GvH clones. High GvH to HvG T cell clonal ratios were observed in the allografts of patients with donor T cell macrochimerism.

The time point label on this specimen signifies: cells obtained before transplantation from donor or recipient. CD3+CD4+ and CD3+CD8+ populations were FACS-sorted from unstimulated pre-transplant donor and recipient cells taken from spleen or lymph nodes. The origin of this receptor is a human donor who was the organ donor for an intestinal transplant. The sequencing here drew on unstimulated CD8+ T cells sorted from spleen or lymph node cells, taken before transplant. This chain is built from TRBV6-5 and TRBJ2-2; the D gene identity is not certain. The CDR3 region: CASSYSRSGELFF. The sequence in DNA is TGTGCCAGCAGTTACTCGCGGTCCGGGGAGCTGTTTTTT.